One and the same sample provided the 32 T cell receptor beta chains below, sequenced in a study of OX40 agonist ivuxolimab in advanced cancers. The data were produced by immunoSEQ multiplex PCR, yet TCRdb's version contains in-frame clones alone and is incomplete. Of around 47,000 clones in the sample, 75% to 85% were seen once. The sequences come from CD4+ or CD8+ T cells sorted from blood, collected in a trial of the OX40 agonist ivuxolimab. Receptors were obtained from an adult with an advanced solid tumor such as melanoma, head and neck, liver or kidney cancer.

CDR3 bases: TGTGCCTGGAGTGAAGGGGCTAGAAACACCATATATTTT. Its protein is CAWSEGARNTIYF. This chain uses TRBV30 with TRBJ1-3; maybe TRBD1 (5 bases). CDR3 length equals 13 residues. The V and J ends lost 1 base and 5 bases respectively, with 9 bases between them. Germline CDR1 GTSNPN, CDR2 SVGIG (reference sequence).

CDR3 residues: CASSRSDREEYGYTF. The CDR3 DNA reads as TGTGCCAGCAGCCGCTCGGACAGGGAGGAATATGGCTACACCTTC. The chain couples TRBV6-5 to TRBJ1-2, with 8 bases fitting TRBD1. Germline loops: CDR1 MNHEY, CDR2 SVGAGI. The CDR3 has 15 residues. V dropped 6 bases and J dropped 5; count of bases not matched to a gene: 11.

The chain couples TRBV7-3 to TRBJ1-6, with 7 bases fitting TRBD1. The length of the CDR3 is 14 residues. Trimming at V came to 1 base and at J to 13 bases, leaving 7 bases not matched to a gene. Looked up from germline, CDR1 is SGHTA and CDR2 is FQGTGA. CDR3 DNA: TGTGCCAGCAGCTTAAACGCAGGGGGGGATCCCCTCCACTTT. Translation gives CASSLNAGGDPLHF.

V gene TRBV7-2 combines with J gene TRBJ2-5, with D tentatively TRBD2 (5 bases). CDR1 and CDR2 (germline): SGHTA, FQGNSA. The CDR3 loop spans 14 amino acids. Trimming took 3 bases from V and 2 from J, leaving 10 bases between them. DNA for the CDR3: TGTGCCAGCAGCTTCGTTAGCGTTCAAGAGACCCAGTACTTC. It yields the protein CASSFVSVQETQYF.

The rearrangement joins TRBV4-2 to TRBJ2-7, with D possibly TRBD2 on 7 matching bases. Trimming removed 0 bases from V and 1 base from J, with 16 bases in between. Germline assignment: CDR1 LGHNA and CDR2 YNFKEQ. The CDR3 has 17 residues. As DNA, the CDR3 is TGTGCCAGCAGCCAAGAAGGGGGGGCGGGCCGGTCCTACGAGCAGTACTTC. This sequence encodes CASSQEGGAGRSYEQYF.

J is TRBJ2-6 and V is TRBV5-8; D may match TRBD1 or TRBD2 (5 bases each). This CDR3 spans 18 amino acids. Looked up from germline, CDR1 is SGHTS and CDR2 is YDEGEE. V shed 4 bases and J shed 4 bases, with 21 bases lying between them. The CDR3 loop is CASSPWDRIVMGANVLTF. Written as DNA, the CDR3 is TGTGCCAGCAGCCCATGGGACCGGATAGTCATGGGGGCCAACGTCCTGACTTTC.

V is TRBV6-1 and J is TRBJ1-5; no firm D call. Trimming left V 7 bases short and J 4 bases short, with 17 bases between. This CDR3 has 15 residues. Germline loops: CDR1 MNHNS, CDR2 SASEGT. The DNA of the CDR3 is TGTGCCAGCATATGGTCCGTGGGAAATAATCAGCCCCAGCATTTT. Residues: CASIWSVGNNQPQHF.

This clone appeared a single time. The rearrangement joins TRBV28 to TRBJ1-2; D remains unclear. Looked up from germline, CDR1 is MDHEN and CDR2 is SYDVKM. The germline V and J ends were trimmed by 3 bases and 2 bases, with 13 bases remaining between them. CDR3 length: 15 residues. In DNA, the CDR3 is TGTGCCAGCAGTTTCGTCAGGAGAACCAACTATGGCTACACCTTC. Translated, it gives CASSFVRRTNYGYTF.

This clone showed up just a few times. V gene TRBV6-1 combines with J gene TRBJ1-2; TRBD1 might be the D (5 bases). Germline V lookup: CDR1 MNHNS, CDR2 SASEGT. This CDR3 is 15 amino acids long. V was cut by 2 bases and J by 4 bases, with 14 bases left in between. This CDR3 reads CASSEQRGKGYGYTF. The CDR3 DNA reads as TGTGCCAGCAGTGAACAAAGGGGCAAAGGCTATGGCTACACCTTC.

This chain links TRBV28 with TRBJ2-3; D not certain. Between the trimmed V and J ends, which lost 2 bases and 2 bases, there was a span of 5 bases. CDR1 and CDR2 from the germline V gene are MDHEN and SYDVKM. The CDR3 consists of 13 residues. CDR3 protein: CASSLQATDTQYF. DNA of the CDR3: TGTGCCAGCAGTTTACAGGCCACAGATACGCAGTATTTT.

The chain is built from TRBV18 and TRBJ2-7, with D possibly matching TRBD2 (5 bases). The CDR3 has 15 residues. V was pared by 4 bases and J by 2 bases, with 15 bases between. The germline V gene encodes CDR1 KGHSH and CDR2 LQKENI. CDR3 in amino acids: CASSLKPGFPYEQYF. The CDR3 nucleotides read TGTGCCAGCTCACTTAAGCCGGGGTTTCCCTACGAGCAGTACTTC.

The chain joins TRBV5-1 to TRBJ1-4; D might be TRBD1 (5 bases). V was cut by 6 bases and J by 10 bases, with 25 bases left in between. CDR3 length equals 16 residues. CDR1 SGHRS and CDR2 YFSETQ come from the germline V gene. In DNA form, the CDR3 reads TGCGCCAGCAACCTAGGGACCGAGGGAGGTGCTAGAAAACTGTTTTTT. As protein: CASNLGTEGGARKLFF.

The gene calls are TRBV19 and TRBJ1-4, with D unclear. Deletions cut 7 bases from V and 1 base from J, with 10 bases between. Germline CDR1 and CDR2: LNHDA and SQIVND (reference sequence). The CDR3 is 14 amino acids. The CDR3 here is CASTTPGTNEKLFF. The DNA of the CDR3 is TGTGCCAGTACCACCCCGGGAACTAATGAAAAACTGTTTTTT.

The V and J genes are TRBV6-5 and TRBJ2-7; 8 bases line up with TRBD2. CDR3 length: 12 residues. CDR1 and CDR2 (germline): MNHEY, SVGAGI. V was clipped by 2 bases and J by 7 bases; unmatched bases: 1. The CDR3 here is CASSYTSGEQYF. The CDR3 DNA reads as TGTGCCAGCAGTTACACTAGCGGAGAGCAGTACTTC.

The rearrangement links TRBV7-2 to TRBJ2-7; D is perhaps TRBD1 or TRBD2 (6 bases each). V was pared by 4 bases and J by 2 bases, with 9 bases between. Germline values: CDR1 SGHTA, CDR2 FQGNSA. The CDR3 loop spans 13 amino acids. CDR3 region: CASSWGATYEQYF. The DNA for the CDR3 is TGTGCCAGCAGCTGGGGGGCCACCTACGAGCAGTACTTC.

To note about this clone: The junction differs from germline at one of its ends, possibly a read error. The chain couples TRBV6-5 to TRBJ1-1; a possible D gene is TRBD1 (6 bases). Germline V lookup: CDR1 MNHEY, CDR2 SVGAGI. The CDR3 totals 13 residues. The CDR3 loop reads CAISESFRDKAFF. In DNA form, the CDR3 reads TGTGCCATCAGTGAGTCGTTTCGGGACAAAGCTTTCTTT.

The chain has TRBV5-1 and TRBJ2-3; D remains unclear. CDR1 is SGHRS and CDR2 is YFSETQ in the germline V gene. The germline V and J ends were trimmed by 1 base and 0 bases, with 9 bases remaining between them. The CDR3 has 15 amino acids. The CDR3 sequence: CASSLSGPSTDTQYF. The CDR3 DNA reads as TGCGCCAGCAGCTTGAGTGGCCCTAGCACAGATACGCAGTATTTT. The variable domain in full, with the rest retrieved from reference TRBV5-1 and TRBJ2-3, is KAGVTQTPRYLIKTRGQQVTLSCSPISGHRSVSWYQQTPGQGLQFLFEYFSETQRNKGNFPGRFSGRQFSNSRSEMNVSTLELGDSALYLCASSLSGPSTDTQYFGPGTRLTVL.

The chain combines TRBV7-2 with TRBJ2-7; 11 bases match TRBD2. The CDR3 is 17 residues long. V was clipped by 5 bases and J by 1 base; unmatched bases: 10. The germline V gene encodes CDR1 SGHTA and CDR2 FQGNSA. This chain's CDR3 is CASSPSSGRLRSYEQYF. CDR3 bases: TGTGCCAGCAGCCCCTCTAGCGGGAGGTTAAGGTCCTACGAGCAGTACTTC.

This clone appeared once. The chain is built from TRBV4-2 and TRBJ1-4, with D hard to call. CDR1 and CDR2 (germline): LGHNA, YNFKEQ. The ends were cut back, 4 bases at V and 5 bases at J, with 14 bases in the middle. The CDR3 runs to 15 residues. CDR3 nucleotide sequence: TGTGCCAGCAGCCGGGTAGACGGGGAGAATGAAAAACTGTTTTTT. This translates into CASSRVDGENEKLFF.

J is TRBJ2-3 and V is TRBV6-5; D gene uncertain. Germline V gene data show CDR1 as MNHEY and CDR2 as SVGAGI. The CDR3 covers 11 residues. V was clipped by 1 base and J by 6 bases, with 2 bases between them. The CDR3 DNA sequence: TGTGCCAGCAGTTACTTGGATACGCAGTATTTT. Translating it yields CASSYLDTQYF.

The chain combines TRBV20-1 with TRBJ2-1; TRBD1 is a possible D gene (5 bases). The V end lost 6 bases, the J end lost 10 bases, and 13 bases lay between the germline ends. This CDR3 has 11 amino acids. CDR1 is DFQATT and CDR2 is SNEGSKA in the germline V gene (reference sequence). The CDR3 coding sequence is TGCAGTGCGCAGTTACAGGTCGAGCAGTTCTTC. Protein product: CSAQLQVEQFF.

V usage is TRBV7-2 and J usage is TRBJ1-4; 9 positions match TRBD1. With V trimmed by 0 bases and J by 8 bases, 7 bases remained unmatched. This CDR3 comprises 16 residues. Germline V CDR1 and CDR2: SGHTA, FQGNSA. CDR3 region: CASSLAQTGGVEKLFF. In DNA, the CDR3 is TGTGCCAGCAGCTTAGCCCAGACAGGGGGAGTAGAAAAACTGTTTTTT.

The chain has TRBV9 and TRBJ2-3; D is ambiguous. The CDR3 spans 16 residues. From germline, CDR1 is SGDLS and CDR2 YYNGEE. Trimming removed 0 bases at V and 3 bases at J, with 14 bases between. The CDR3 bases are TGTGCCAGCAGCGTAGGTGTCAGCCCTATAACAGATACGCAGTATTTT. Translated, it gives CASSVGVSPITDTQYF. Based on the CDR3 plus reference TRBV9 and TRBJ2-3, the full variable domain is DSGVTQTPKHLITATGQRVTLRCSPRSGDLSVYWYQQSLDQGLQFLIQYYNGEERAKGNILERFSAQQFPDLHSELNLSSLELGDSALYFCASSVGVSPITDTQYFGPGTRLTVL.

The chain has TRBV6-5 and TRBJ1-1; D remains unclear. This CDR3 contains 16 residues. Per germline, CDR1 MNHEY and CDR2 SVGAGI. V lost 0 bases, J lost 0 bases, and 11 bases lay in between. CDR3 coding DNA: TGTGCCAGCAGTTACTCGACTGGACCGGTGAACACTGAAGCTTTCTTT. Protein sequence: CASSYSTGPVNTEAFF.

V gene TRBV10-2 combines with J gene TRBJ1-1; tentative D call: TRBD1 (5 bases). V was trimmed by 3 bases and J by 13 bases, leaving 18 bases between them. The CDR3 length is 13 residues. Germline loops: CDR1 WSHSY, CDR2 SAAADI. The CDR3 loop reads CASSEGEGVRSFF. The CDR3 DNA follows: TGCGCCAGCAGTGAAGGGGAGGGTGTTCGAAGTTTCTTT.

The J gene is TRBJ2-3, the V gene TRBV4-1; D possibly matches TRBD1 or TRBD2 (5 bases each). With 8 bases removed from V and 4 bases from J, the gap between germline ends came to 25 bases. There are 17 residues in the CDR3. Germline V gene sequence: CDR1 MGHRA, CDR2 YSYEKL. The CDR3 loop is CASPRWGTTPGADTQYF. In nucleotides, the CDR3 is TGCGCCAGCCCGAGGTGGGGGACCACTCCAGGAGCAGATACGCAGTATTTT.

This clone was seen only a few times. The chain is built from TRBV7-8 and TRBJ1-2; weak D call: TRBD1 (6 bases). V lost 4 bases and J lost 6, with 18 bases in between. CDR1 and CDR2 from the germline V gene are SGHVS and FQNEAQ. There are 15 residues in the CDR3. The CDR3 loop is CASSSRTVPGDGYTF. The CDR3 DNA reads as TGTGCCAGCAGCTCGCGGACGGTACCAGGGGATGGCTACACCTTC.

The rearrangement links TRBV27 to TRBJ2-7; D not certain. The CDR3 has 15 residues. CDR1 and CDR2 (germline): MNHEY, SMNVEV (reference sequence). Trimming removed 0 bases at V and 5 bases at J, with 14 bases between. The CDR3 sequence is CASSLSGKGFNEQYF. CDR3 bases: TGTGCCAGCAGTTTATCGGGGAAAGGGTTCAACGAGCAGTACTTC.

This chain connects TRBV20-1 to TRBJ2-3; D is perhaps TRBD2 (5 bases). Germline values: CDR1 DFQATT, CDR2 SNEGSKA (reference sequence). This CDR3 is 11 amino acids long. Trimming took 8 bases from V and 2 from J, leaving 8 bases between them. The CDR3 sequence is CSQLDTDTQYF. CDR3 in DNA: TGCAGTCAACTAGACACAGATACGCAGTATTTT.

This CDR3 reads CASSPAGPQEYF. The CDR3 nucleotides are TGTGCCAGCAGCCCCGCCGGCCCCCAGGAGTACTTC. The chain has TRBV7-9 and TRBJ2-5, with D unclear. The ends were cut back, 5 bases at V and 12 bases at J, with 16 bases in the middle. Germline V gene lookup returns CDR1 SEHNR and CDR2 FQNEAQ (reference sequence). There are 12 residues in the CDR3. The variable domain in full, with the rest retrieved from reference TRBV7-9 and TRBJ2-5, is DTGVSQNPRHKITKRGQNVTFRCDPISEHNRLYWYRQTLGQGPEFLTYFQNEAQLEKSRLLSDRFSAERPKGSFSTLEIQRTEQGDSAMYLCASSPAGPQEYFGPGTRLLVL.

The chain is built from TRBV19 and TRBJ2-2; 10 bases match TRBD1. Germline V gives CDR1 LNHDA, CDR2 SQIVND (reference sequence). The V gene end was trimmed by 5 bases and the J gene end by 1 base; junction bases not matched to a gene: 4. This CDR3 region has 16 residues. The DNA of the CDR3 is TGTGCCAGTAGTGACAGGGGGCCCCTGAACACCGGGGAGCTGTTTTTT. Translated, it gives CASSDRGPLNTGELFF.

This rearrangement joins TRBV7-2 to TRBJ2-2; D is uncertain. V was pared by 4 bases and J by 5 bases, with 5 bases between. The CDR3 contains 12 residues. CDR1 SGHTA and CDR2 FQGNSA come from the germline V gene. The CDR3 sequence is CASSYGTGELFF. DNA of the CDR3: TGTGCCAGCAGCTATGGAACCGGGGAGCTGTTTTTT.